Reported below is one TCR beta chain. Its specificity is unknown. V trimming: 8 bases; J trimming: 3 bases; junction bases outside the gene matches: 6. Germline V gene sequence: CDR1 MDHEN, CDR2 SYDVKM. The CDR3 has 13 residues. These data come from a study of somatic mutations in cytotoxic T cells in rheumatoid arthritis. Across the whole study: The researchers flow-sorted some T-cell populations stained with V beta antibodies and got nearly 100% purity, and these included V beta1+ cells sequenced for TCRB. Broader study findings: Antigen targets of the expanded CD8+ clones remained unidentified.

This table comes from immunoSEQ multiplex PCR, and its TCRdb copy is limited to in-frame clones, with some not included. The sample consists of some 10,000 clones, approximately 84% of them appearing once. The V call is TRBV28, the J call TRBJ2-7, with 8 bases fitting TRBD2. The TCR originated in a woman aged 55-69 years with rheumatoid arthritis. Material for sequencing was CD8+ T cells sorted from blood. The CDR3 spells CASVGGRFYEQYF. As DNA, the CDR3 is TGTGCCAGCGTGGGCGGGAGGTTCTACGAGCAGTACTTC.